The 26 T cell receptor beta chains reported below all come from one sample, sequenced in a study of vaccination and CD4 T cells after COVID-19. Treatment: roughly 10-day PBMC culture with coronavirus spike peptide pools or control peptides (ViraFEST assay). With the Oncomine TCR Beta short-read assay, DNA from cultured CD4+ T cells was sequenced. TCRdb passed the PCR reads through MiXCR, listing each CDR3 protein once. The sample records about 20,000 distinct CDR3 sequences, roughly three fifths being singletons. Which antigens these TCRs recognize remains unknown. The starting material was CD4+ T cells from blood, cultured in vitro, obtained after SARS-CoV-2 vaccination. These receptors were obtained from a human donor who had recovered from COVID-19.

This clonotype was seen once. The V gene is TRBV20-1, the J gene TRBJ2-7; D is possibly TRBD1 (6 bases). Trimming cost V 6 bases and J 2 bases, with 14 bases left between them. CDR3 length equals 13 residues. CDR1 DFQATT and CDR2 SNEGSKA come from the germline V gene (reference sequence). The CDR3 region is CSAPNRAAYEQYF. CDR3 nucleotides: TGCAGTGCCCCGAACAGGGCGGCCTACGAGCAGTACTTC.

This rearrangement joins TRBV28 to TRBJ1-2, with 8 bases identical to TRBD1. Germline V lookup: CDR1 MDHEN, CDR2 SYDVKM. The CDR3 extends over 15 amino acids. V shed 6 bases, J shed 4 bases, and the junction held 10 bases outside the gene matches. CDR3 protein: CASRERTGFSYGYTF. The DNA of the CDR3 is TGTGCCAGCAGAGAGAGGACAGGGTTCAGCTATGGCTACACCTTC.

There are a few counts of this clonotype. The V call is TRBV20-1, the J call TRBJ2-3; the match to TRBD2 covers 9 bases. CDR1 is DFQATT, CDR2 SNEGSKA, per germline (reference sequence). CDR3 length: 17 residues. The J segment lost 2 bases and the V segment lost 3 bases, leaving 12 bases of the junction unmatched. CDR3 residues: CSARGLAGDYNTDTQYF. As DNA, the CDR3 is TGCAGTGCTAGGGGATTAGCGGGGGATTACAACACAGATACGCAGTATTTT.

In this sample, this clonotype turned up a few times. The gene calls are TRBV6-1 and TRBJ1-5; D ambiguous. CDR3 length: 15 residues. CDR1 MNHNS and CDR2 SASEGT come from the germline V gene. The ends were cut back, 0 bases at V and 0 bases at J, with 6 bases in the middle. DNA of the CDR3: TGTGCCAGCAGTGAAGCCAGCAATAGCAATCAGCCCCAGCATTTT. Protein sequence: CASSEASNSNQPQHF.

This chain links TRBV2 with TRBJ2-3; possible D gene TRBD2, 7 bases. The CDR3 loop spans 20 amino acids. Germline V lookup: CDR1 SNHLY, CDR2 FYNNEI. Between the trimmed V and J ends, which lost 5 bases and 0 bases, there was a span of 27 bases. CDR3 bases: TGTGCCAGCAGTCCTCTCCGAGGCAGCGGGACAACGCCTAGCACAGATACGCAGTATTTT. Translated: CASSPLRGSGTTPSTDTQYF.

V and J are TRBV12-3 or TRBV12-4 and TRBJ1-5; D is unresolved. CDR3 length: 13 amino acids. Trimming shortened V by 2 bases and J by 6 bases, and 8 bases separated the two germline ends. CDR3 bases: TGTGCCAGCAGTTTAATGGGGAGTCAGCCCCAGCATTTT. Protein: CASSLMGSQPQHF.

The rearrangement links TRBV6-2 or TRBV6-3 to TRBJ1-5; a weak D match, TRBD1 (5 bases). CDR1 and CDR2 (germline): MNHEY, SVGEGT. This CDR3 is built from 15 residues. V shed 5 bases and J shed 2 bases, with 13 bases lying between them. The chain's CDR3 is CASSQTEGRNQPQHF. DNA of the CDR3: TGTGCCAGCAGTCAGACAGAAGGGCGCAATCAGCCCCAGCATTTT.

The rearrangement uses TRBV20-1 and TRBJ2-3; TRBD2 might be the D (7 bases). Trimming left V 7 bases short and J 1 base short, with 12 bases between. From germline, CDR1 is DFQATT and CDR2 SNEGSKA (reference sequence). The CDR3 totals 13 residues. This CDR3 reads CSGRGGGTDTQYF. The CDR3 coding sequence is TGCAGTGGTCGAGGGGGGGGCACAGATACGCAGTATTTT.

This rearrangement joins TRBV5-1 to TRBJ2-3, with TRBD2 matching over 10 bases. The CDR3 spans 15 residues. The germline gives CDR1 SGHRS, CDR2 YFSETQ. With 4 bases clipped from V and 6 bases from J, the junction kept 8 bases outside the gene matches. CDR3 DNA sequence: TGCGCCAGCAGCCAAACCCGAGCGGGAGGGGATACGCAGTATTTT. Translated, it gives CASSQTRAGGDTQYF.

The CDR3: CASSLQGSTDTQYF. The CDR3 nucleotides are TGTGCCAGCAGCTTACAGGGAAGCACAGATACGCAGTATTTT. The chain uses TRBV7-6 and TRBJ2-3; D possibly corresponds to TRBD1 (5 bases). With 2 bases removed from V and 0 bases from J, the gap between germline ends came to 6 bases. CDR1 is SGHVS and CDR2 is FNYEAQ in the germline V gene. The CDR3 spans 14 residues.

The gene calls are TRBV20-1 and TRBJ2-5; TRBD2 matches at 8 bases. With 0 bases clipped from V and 1 base from J, the junction kept 10 bases outside the gene matches. In germline, CDR1 is DFQATT, CDR2 SNEGSKA (reference sequence). There are 17 residues in the CDR3. CDR3 sequence reads: CSARDPYGRGPQETQYF. As DNA, the CDR3 is TGCAGTGCTAGAGATCCCTACGGGAGGGGCCCCCAAGAGACCCAGTACTTC.

V is TRBV6-5 and J is TRBJ1-3; D unclear. Germline lookup yields CDR1 MNHEY and CDR2 SVGAGI. CDR3 length: 16 residues. The V gene lost 0 bases and the J gene lost 4 bases, with 13 bases spanning the gap. The CDR3 protein is CASSYSSRGVGNTIYF. As DNA, the CDR3 is TGTGCCAGCAGTTACTCTAGCAGAGGAGTAGGAAACACCATATATTTT.

The chain joins TRBV2 to TRBJ2-3, with no clear D. Looked up from germline, CDR1 is SNHLY and CDR2 is FYNNEI. The CDR3 covers 14 residues. V was cut by 6 bases and J by 0 bases, with 10 bases left in between. CDR3 coding DNA: TGTGCCAGCAGAGGGTTCGCTAGCACAGATACGCAGTATTTT. Translating it yields CASRGFASTDTQYF. The full variable domain, in which reference TRBV2 and TRBJ2-3 provide the parts outside the CDR3, is EPEVTQTPSHQVTQMGQEVILRCVPISNHLYFYWYRQILGQKVEFLVSFYNNEISEKSEIFDDQFSVERPDGSNFTLKIRSTKLEDSAMYFCASRGFASTDTQYFGPGTRLTVL.

This clonotype turned up a few times. The chain employs TRBV19 and TRBJ2-3; unclear D gene. Germline-derived CDR1 and CDR2 are LNHDA and SQIVND (reference sequence). The V end was cut by 4 bases, the J end by 4 bases, with 21 bases between. The CDR3 extends over 17 amino acids. The CDR3 reads CASSKIPTGSRADTQYF. Here the CDR3 DNA reads TGTGCCAGTAGTAAGATCCCGACCGGATCTCGGGCAGATACGCAGTATTTT.

The chain couples TRBV5-1 to TRBJ1-1; the D is unclear. Trimming pared 1 base from V and 7 bases from J, leaving 20 bases between. Per the germline V gene, CDR1 is SGHRS and CDR2 is YFSETQ. This CDR3 spans 16 amino acids. The CDR3 nucleotides read TGCGCCAGCAGCTTGTTTTCAAGACCGGGCCCGAGTGAAGCTTTCTTT. It yields the protein CASSLFSRPGPSEAFF.

The CDR3 sequence: CAISEFHDTDTIYF. CDR3 in DNA: TGTGCCATCAGTGAGTTCCATGACACAGACACCATATATTTT. The rearrangement joins TRBV10-3 to TRBJ1-3; D is ambiguous. Looked up from germline, CDR1 is ENHRY and CDR2 is SYGVKD. V was cut by 1 base and J by 8 bases, with 12 bases left in between. This CDR3 is built from 14 residues.

The chain uses TRBV4-1 and TRBJ1-1; 10 bases line up with TRBD1. CDR3 length: 18 residues. Germline CDR1 reads MGHRA; CDR2 reads YSYEKL. Trimming took 0 bases from V and 5 from J; bases not matched to a gene: 12. The CDR3 reads CASSQEGQGTRRWTEAFF. CDR3 nucleotide sequence: TGCGCCAGCAGCCAAGAGGGACAGGGGACCAGGAGATGGACTGAAGCTTTCTTT.

The chain carries TRBV30 and TRBJ1-2; D ambiguous. The CDR3 spans 12 residues. V lost 7 bases and J lost 2, with 11 bases in between. CDR1 is GTSNPN and CDR2 is SVGIG in the germline V gene (reference sequence). CDR3 amino acids: CASSDINYGYTF. CDR3 in DNA: TGTGCCTCGTCAGACATCAACTATGGCTACACCTTC.

J is TRBJ1-5 and V is TRBV19, with D possibly matching TRBD1 (6 bases). The V end was cut by 4 bases, the J end by 7 bases, with 11 bases between. From germline, CDR1 is LNHDA and CDR2 SQIVND (reference sequence). The CDR3 is 13 amino acids. CDR3 bases: TGTGCCAGTAGTAGGTTTCAGGGGCAGCCCCAGCATTTT. It is translated as CASSRFQGQPQHF.

The chain uses TRBV5-4 and TRBJ2-5; TRBD1 matches 8 bases. CDR3 length: 14 residues. Germline CDR1 and CDR2: SGHNT and YYREEE (reference sequence). V shed 4 bases, J shed 3 bases, and the junction held 5 bases outside the gene matches. CDR3 sequence: CASSEQTGEETQYF. The CDR3 coding sequence is TGTGCCAGCAGCGAGCAGACAGGGGAAGAGACCCAGTACTTC.

This clonotype has just a few counts. The rearrangement uses TRBV15 and TRBJ1-2; no reliable D call. The CDR3 sequence is 16 residues long. Germline V gene data show CDR1 as LNHNV and CDR2 as YYDKDF (reference sequence). V lost 5 bases and J lost 7, with 23 bases in between. The CDR3 is CATSARTGIPWGGYTF. DNA of the CDR3: TGTGCCACCAGCGCCCGGACCGGGATTCCTTGGGGTGGCTACACCTTC.

The chain carries TRBV21-1 and TRBJ2-7; the table calls TRBD2, which could not be checked here. TRBV21-1 is flagged as a pseudogene. The CDR3 sequence is 16 residues long. The CDR3 nucleotides are TGTGCCAGCAGCATCCTCCCCGCCGAGGGTTACAACGAGCAGTACTTC. Encoded protein: CASSILPAEGYNEQYF.

This chain links TRBV7-9 with TRBJ1-4; tentatively, D is TRBD1 (6 bases). V lost 5 bases, J lost 4 bases, and 17 bases lay in between. This CDR3 has 16 amino acids. Germline V CDR1 and CDR2: SEHNR, FQNEAQ (reference sequence). The CDR3 bases are TGTGCCAGCAGCCCAACCTCAGGGGAGGTTAATGAAAAACTGTTTTTT. It yields the protein CASSPTSGEVNEKLFF.

This chain uses TRBV5-6 with TRBJ1-2; the D is unclear. Germline assignment: CDR1 SGHDT and CDR2 YYEEEE. This CDR3 has 14 residues. V dropped 0 bases and J dropped 1 base, with 7 bases sitting between them. CDR3 DNA sequence: TGTGCCAGCAGCTTGGGGCCGCTTAACTATGGCTACACCTTC. Protein sequence: CASSLGPLNYGYTF.

This chain joins TRBV11-3 and TRBJ1-5, with a weak D call TRBD1 (5 bases). CDR3 length equals 16 residues. Germline values: CDR1 SGHNT, CDR2 YENEEA. V lost 1 base and J 6 bases, leaving 16 bases between the germline ends. The CDR3 bases are TGTGCCAGCAGCTTAGTGGCACAGGATTACGGTCAGCCCCAGCATTTT. Translated, it gives CASSLVAQDYGQPQHF.

This chain links TRBV27 with TRBJ2-2; the D is unclear. V lost 7 bases, J lost 0 bases, and 6 bases lay in between. The CDR3 has 13 amino acids. Germline CDR1 MNHEY, CDR2 SMNVEV (reference sequence). The CDR3 loop is CASMQANTGELFF. The CDR3 nucleotides are TGTGCCAGCATGCAGGCGAACACCGGGGAGCTGTTTTTT.